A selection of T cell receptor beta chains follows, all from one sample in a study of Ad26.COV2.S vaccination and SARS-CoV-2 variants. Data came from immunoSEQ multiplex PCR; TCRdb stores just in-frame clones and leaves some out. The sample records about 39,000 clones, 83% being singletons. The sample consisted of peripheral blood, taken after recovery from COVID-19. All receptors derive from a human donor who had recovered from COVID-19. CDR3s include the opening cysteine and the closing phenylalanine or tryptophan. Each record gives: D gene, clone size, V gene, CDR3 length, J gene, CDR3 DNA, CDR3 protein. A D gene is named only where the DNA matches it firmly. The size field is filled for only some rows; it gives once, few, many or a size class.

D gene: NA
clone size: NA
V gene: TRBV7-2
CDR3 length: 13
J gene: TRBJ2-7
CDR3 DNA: TGTGCCAGCAGCTTAGAGGTATCCTACGAGCAGTACTTC
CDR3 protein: CASSLEVSYEQYF

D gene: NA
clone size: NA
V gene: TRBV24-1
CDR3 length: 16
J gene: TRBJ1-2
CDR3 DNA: TGTGCCACCAGTGATTTGAAGGGATCGGGCGACTATGGCTACACCTTC
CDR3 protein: CATSDLKGSGDYGYTF

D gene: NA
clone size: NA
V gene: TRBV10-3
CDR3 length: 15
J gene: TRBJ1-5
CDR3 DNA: TGTGCCATCAGTGGGGAGGGGTCAAGCAATCAGCCCCAGCATTTT
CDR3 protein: CAISGEGSSNQPQHF

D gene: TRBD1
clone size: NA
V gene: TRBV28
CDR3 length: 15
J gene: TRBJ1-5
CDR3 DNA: TGTGCCAGCAAACAGACAGGGTATTCTCGGAAGCCCCAGCATTTT
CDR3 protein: CASKQTGYSRKPQHF

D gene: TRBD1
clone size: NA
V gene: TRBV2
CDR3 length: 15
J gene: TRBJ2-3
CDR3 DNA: TGTGCCTCGATGGGGAACAGGGGGAGTGGAGATACGCAGTATTTT
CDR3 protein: CASMGNRGSGDTQYF

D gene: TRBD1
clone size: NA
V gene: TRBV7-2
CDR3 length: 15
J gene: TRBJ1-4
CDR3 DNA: TGTGCCAGCAGCTCTGGACAGGCGAGACCTGAAAAACTGTTTTTT
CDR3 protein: CASSSGQARPEKLFF

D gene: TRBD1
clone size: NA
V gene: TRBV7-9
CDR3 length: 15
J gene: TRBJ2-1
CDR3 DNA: TGTGCCAGCAGCTCGACAGGGGGGAGGAGGAATGAGCAGTTCTTC
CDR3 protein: CASSSTGGRRNEQFF

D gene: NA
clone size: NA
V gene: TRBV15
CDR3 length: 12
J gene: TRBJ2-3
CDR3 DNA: TGTGCCACCGGAAATCCCTTCGATACGCAGTATTTT
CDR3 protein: CATGNPFDTQYF

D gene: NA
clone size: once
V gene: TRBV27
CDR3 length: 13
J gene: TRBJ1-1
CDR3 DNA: TGTGCCAGCAGCCAGGGGCGGTGGACTGAAGCTTTCTTT
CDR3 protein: CASSQGRWTEAFF

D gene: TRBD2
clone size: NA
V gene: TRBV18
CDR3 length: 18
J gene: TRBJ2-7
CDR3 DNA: TGTGCCAGCTCACCTTCGAGACGACTAGCGGGAGGAGTCTACGAGCAGTACTTC
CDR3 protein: CASSPSRRLAGGVYEQYF

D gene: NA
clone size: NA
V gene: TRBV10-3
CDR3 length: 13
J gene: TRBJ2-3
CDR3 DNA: TGTGCCATCCAAAGGGGGAGCACAGATACGCAGTATTTT
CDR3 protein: CAIQRGSTDTQYF

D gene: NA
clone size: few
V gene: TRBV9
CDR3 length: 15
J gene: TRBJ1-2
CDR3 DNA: TGTGCCAGCAGCCCCCGTTACTCTCCTAACTATGGCTACACCTTC
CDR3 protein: CASSPRYSPNYGYTF

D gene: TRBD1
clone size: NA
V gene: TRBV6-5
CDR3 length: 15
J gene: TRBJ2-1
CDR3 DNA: TGTGCCAGCAGCTTTGGGACAGGGGGAAACAATGAGCAGTTCTTC
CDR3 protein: CASSFGTGGNNEQFF

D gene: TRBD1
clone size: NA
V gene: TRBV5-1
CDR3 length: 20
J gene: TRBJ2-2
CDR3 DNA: TGCGCCAGCAGCTTTCAGACAGGGGGAACCGGAACCCCAAACACCGGGGAGCTGTTTTTT
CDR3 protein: CASSFQTGGTGTPNTGELFF

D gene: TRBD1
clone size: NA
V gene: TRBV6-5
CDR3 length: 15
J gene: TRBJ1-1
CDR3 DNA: TGTGCCAGCAGCGACAGGGCGCGGGGGAACACTGAAGCTTTCTTT
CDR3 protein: CASSDRARGNTEAFF

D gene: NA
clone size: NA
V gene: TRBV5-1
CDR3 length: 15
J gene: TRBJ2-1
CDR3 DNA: TGCGCCAGCAGCATACAGGGAAGAGCCTACAATGAGCAGTTCTTC
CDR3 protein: CASSIQGRAYNEQFF

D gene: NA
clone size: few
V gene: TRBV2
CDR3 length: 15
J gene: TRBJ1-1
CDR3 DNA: TGTGCCAGCAGTGTTGGGTTAGGGGGGAACACTGAAGCTTTCTTT
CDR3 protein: CASSVGLGGNTEAFF

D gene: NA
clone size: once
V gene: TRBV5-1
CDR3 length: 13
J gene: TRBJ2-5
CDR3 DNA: TGCGCCAGCAGCGCTGGGCCCACGGAGACCCAGTACTTC
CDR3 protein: CASSAGPTETQYF

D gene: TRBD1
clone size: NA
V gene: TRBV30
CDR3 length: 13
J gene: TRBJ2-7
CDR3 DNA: TGTGCCTGGAGCCGGGACAGTGGGGACGAGCAGTACTTC
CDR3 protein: CAWSRDSGDEQYF

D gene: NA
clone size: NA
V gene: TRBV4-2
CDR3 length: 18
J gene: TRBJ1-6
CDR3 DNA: TGTGCCAGCAGCCAAGAAGAATTAATCGGGTCCGAGTATTCACCCCTCCACTTT
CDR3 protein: CASSQEELIGSEYSPLHF

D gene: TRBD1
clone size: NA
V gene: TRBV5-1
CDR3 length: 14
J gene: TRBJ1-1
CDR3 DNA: TGCGCCAGCAGCATGACAGGGGGCGGCACTGAAGCTTTCTTT
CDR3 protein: CASSMTGGGTEAFF

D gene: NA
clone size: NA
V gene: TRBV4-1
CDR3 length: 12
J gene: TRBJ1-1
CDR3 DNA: TGCGCCAGCAGCCGAGGGGGGAGTGTGGCTTTCTTT
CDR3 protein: CASSRGGSVAFF

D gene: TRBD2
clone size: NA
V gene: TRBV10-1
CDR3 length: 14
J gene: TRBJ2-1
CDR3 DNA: TGCGCCAGCAGTAGACTAGCGGGGAACAATGAGCAGTTCTTC
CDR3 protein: CASSRLAGNNEQFF

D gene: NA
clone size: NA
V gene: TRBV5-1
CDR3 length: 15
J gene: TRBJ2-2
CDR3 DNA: TGCGCCAGCAGATCCGTCTACTGGGACACCGGGGAGCTGTTTTTT
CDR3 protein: CASRSVYWDTGELFF

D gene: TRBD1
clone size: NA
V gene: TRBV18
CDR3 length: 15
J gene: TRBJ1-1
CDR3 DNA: TGTGCCAGCTCACCCGGGACAGGGGGCGCGACTGAAGCTTTCTTT
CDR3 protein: CASSPGTGGATEAFF

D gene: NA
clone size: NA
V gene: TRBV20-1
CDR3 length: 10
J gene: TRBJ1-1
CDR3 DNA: TGCAGTGCCGGCTGGGGGGATGCTTTCTTT
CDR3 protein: CSAGWGDAFF

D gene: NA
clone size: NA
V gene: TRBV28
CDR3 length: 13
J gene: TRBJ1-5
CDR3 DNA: TGTGCCAGCAGTGCAGATAGCAATCAGCCCCAGCATTTT
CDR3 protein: CASSADSNQPQHF

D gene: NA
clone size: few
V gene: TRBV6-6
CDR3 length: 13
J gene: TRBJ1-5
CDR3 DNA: TGTGCCAGCAACCCGGGGGGCAATCAGCCCCAGCATTTT
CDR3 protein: CASNPGGNQPQHF

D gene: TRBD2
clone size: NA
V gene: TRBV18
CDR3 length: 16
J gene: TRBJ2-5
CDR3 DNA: TGTGCCAGCTCACCATCAGCAGCGGGAGACGGGGAGACCCAGTACTTC
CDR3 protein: CASSPSAAGDGETQYF

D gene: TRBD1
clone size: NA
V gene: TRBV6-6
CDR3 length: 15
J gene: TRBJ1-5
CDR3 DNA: TGTGCCAGCAGTTTTGACAGGGACATAAATCAGCCCCAGCATTTT
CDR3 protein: CASSFDRDINQPQHF

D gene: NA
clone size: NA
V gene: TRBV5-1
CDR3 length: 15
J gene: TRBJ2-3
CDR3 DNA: TGCGCCAGCAGCTTGGAGGGGGTTCGCACAGATACGCAGTATTTT
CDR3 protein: CASSLEGVRTDTQYF

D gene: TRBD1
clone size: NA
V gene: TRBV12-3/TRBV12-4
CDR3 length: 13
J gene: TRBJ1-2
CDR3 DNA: TGTGCCAGCAGCCCGACAGGGGGATATGGCTACACCTTC
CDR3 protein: CASSPTGGYGYTF

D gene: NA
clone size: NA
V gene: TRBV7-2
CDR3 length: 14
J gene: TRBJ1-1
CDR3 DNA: TGTGCCAGCATCCTCGGGGGCAGTAACACTGAAGCTTTCTTT
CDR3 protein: CASILGGSNTEAFF

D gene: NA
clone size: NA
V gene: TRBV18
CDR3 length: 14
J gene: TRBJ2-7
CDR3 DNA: TGTGCCAGCTCACCAGGAGGCACCGCCTACGAGCAGTACTTC
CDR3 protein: CASSPGGTAYEQYF

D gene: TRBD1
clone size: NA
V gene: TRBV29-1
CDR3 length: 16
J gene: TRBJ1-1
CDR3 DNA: TGCAGCGTTGTTAGGGACAGGGGCTTTTCTGTCACTGAAGCTTTCTTT
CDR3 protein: CSVVRDRGFSVTEAFF

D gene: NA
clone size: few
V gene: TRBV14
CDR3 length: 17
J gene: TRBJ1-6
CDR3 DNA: TGTGCCAGCAGCCAAGGGGGGACCGCGCTGTATAATTCACCCCTCCACTTT
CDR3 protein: CASSQGGTALYNSPLHF

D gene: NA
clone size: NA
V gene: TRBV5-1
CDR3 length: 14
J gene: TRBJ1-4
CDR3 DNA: TGCGCCAGCAGCTTGGCTCCGTCTAATGAAAAACTGTTTTTT
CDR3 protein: CASSLAPSNEKLFF

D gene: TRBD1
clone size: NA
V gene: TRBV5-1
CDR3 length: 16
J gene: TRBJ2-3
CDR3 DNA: TGCGCCAGCAGCTTGGAGGACAGGGGGCCGGGAGATACGCAGTATTTT
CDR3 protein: CASSLEDRGPGDTQYF

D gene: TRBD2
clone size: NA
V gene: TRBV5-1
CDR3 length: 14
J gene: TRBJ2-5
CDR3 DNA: TGCGCCAGCAGCGGGGGACTAGCTGGAGAGACCCAGTACTTC
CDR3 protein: CASSGGLAGETQYF

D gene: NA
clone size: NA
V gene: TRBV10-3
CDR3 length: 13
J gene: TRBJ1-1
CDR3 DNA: TGTGCCATTACGGGACTGGAGAACACTGAAGCTTTCTTT
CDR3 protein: CAITGLENTEAFF

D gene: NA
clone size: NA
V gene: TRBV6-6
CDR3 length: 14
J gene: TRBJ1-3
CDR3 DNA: TGTGCCAGCAGTTACGAGAGCTCTGGAAACACCATATATTTT
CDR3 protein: CASSYESSGNTIYF

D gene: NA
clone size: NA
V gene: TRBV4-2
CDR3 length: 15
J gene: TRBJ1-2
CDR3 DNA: TGTGCCAGCGGCCGGAGGGCGGGGGACCCCTATGGCTACACCTTC
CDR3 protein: CASGRRAGDPYGYTF

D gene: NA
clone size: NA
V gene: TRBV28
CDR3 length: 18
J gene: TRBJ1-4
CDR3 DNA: TGTGCCAGCAGTTTAGCGGGGGTTCCTACCTCCGATAATGAAAAACTGTTTTTT
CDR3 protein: CASSLAGVPTSDNEKLFF

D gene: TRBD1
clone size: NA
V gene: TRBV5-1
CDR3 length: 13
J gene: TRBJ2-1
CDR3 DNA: TGCGCCAGTTGGACAGGGTCATACAATGAGCAGTTCTTC
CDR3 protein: CASWTGSYNEQFF

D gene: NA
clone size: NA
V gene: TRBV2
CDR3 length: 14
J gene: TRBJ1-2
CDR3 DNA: TGTGCCAGCAGTCTAGGAAACAGGAACTATGGCTACACCTTC
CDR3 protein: CASSLGNRNYGYTF